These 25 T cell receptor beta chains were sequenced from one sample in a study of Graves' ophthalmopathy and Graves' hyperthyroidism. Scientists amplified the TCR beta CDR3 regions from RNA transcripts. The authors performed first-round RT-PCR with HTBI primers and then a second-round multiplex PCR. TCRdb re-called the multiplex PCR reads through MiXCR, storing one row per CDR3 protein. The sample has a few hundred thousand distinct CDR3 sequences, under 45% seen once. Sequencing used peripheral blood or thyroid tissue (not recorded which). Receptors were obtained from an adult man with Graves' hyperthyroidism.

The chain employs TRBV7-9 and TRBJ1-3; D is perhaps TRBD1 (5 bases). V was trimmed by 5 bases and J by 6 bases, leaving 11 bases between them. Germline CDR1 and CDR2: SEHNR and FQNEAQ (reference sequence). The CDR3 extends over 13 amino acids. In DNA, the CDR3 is TGTGCCAGCAGCCCCGAAGGGGCAAACACCATATATTTT. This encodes CASSPEGANTIYF. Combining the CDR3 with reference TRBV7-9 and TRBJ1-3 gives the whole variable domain DTGVSQNPRHKITKRGQNVTFRCDPISEHNRLYWYRQTLGQGPEFLTYFQNEAQLEKSRLLSDRFSAERPKGSFSTLEIQRTEQGDSAMYLCASSPEGANTIYFGEGSWLTVV.

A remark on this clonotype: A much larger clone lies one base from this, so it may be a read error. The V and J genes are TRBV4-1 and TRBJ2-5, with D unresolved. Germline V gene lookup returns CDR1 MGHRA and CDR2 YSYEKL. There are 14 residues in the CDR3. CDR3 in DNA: TGCGCCAGCAGCCAAGATGTCGAGCTGGAGACCCAGCACTTC. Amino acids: CASSQDVELETQHF.

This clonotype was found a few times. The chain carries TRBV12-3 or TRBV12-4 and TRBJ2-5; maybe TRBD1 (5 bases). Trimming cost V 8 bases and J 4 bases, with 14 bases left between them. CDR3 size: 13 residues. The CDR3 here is CASSTGSRETQYF. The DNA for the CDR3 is TGTGCCAGCTCAACAGGCTCGAGAGAGACCCAGTACTTC.

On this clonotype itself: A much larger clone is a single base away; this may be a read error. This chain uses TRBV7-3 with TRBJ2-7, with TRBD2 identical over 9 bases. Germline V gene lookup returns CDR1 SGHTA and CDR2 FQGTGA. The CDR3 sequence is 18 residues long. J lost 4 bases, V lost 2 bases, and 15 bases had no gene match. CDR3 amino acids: CASSLEVGGRSGGYEQYF. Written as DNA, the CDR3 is TGTGCCAGCAGCTTAGAAGTGGGAGGGCGGAGCGGGGGGTACGAGCAGTACTTC.

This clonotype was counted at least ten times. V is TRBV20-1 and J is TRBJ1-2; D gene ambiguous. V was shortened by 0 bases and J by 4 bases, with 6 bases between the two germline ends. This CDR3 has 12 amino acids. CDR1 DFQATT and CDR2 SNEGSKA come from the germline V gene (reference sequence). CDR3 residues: CSARERGYGYTF. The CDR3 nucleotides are TGCAGTGCTAGAGAGAGAGGCTATGGCTACACCTTC.

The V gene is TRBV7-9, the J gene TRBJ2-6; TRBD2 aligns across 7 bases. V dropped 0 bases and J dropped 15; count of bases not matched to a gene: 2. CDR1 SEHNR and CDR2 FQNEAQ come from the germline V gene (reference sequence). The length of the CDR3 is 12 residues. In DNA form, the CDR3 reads TGTGCCAGCAGCTTAGCTCGGGAGGACCTGACTTTC. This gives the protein CASSLAREDLTF.

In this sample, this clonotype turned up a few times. For the CDR3, the DNA is TGTGCCAGCAGCTGGGGGACAGGGGGCAACGAGCAGTACTTC. It specifies CASSWGTGGNEQYF. This sequence joins TRBV5-6 and TRBJ2-7; 12 nucleotides line up with TRBD1. After removal of 3 bases from V and 5 bases from J, the junction contained 3 bases not matched to a gene. Germline values: CDR1 SGHDT, CDR2 YYEEEE. The CDR3 length is 14 residues. The full variable domain, its missing parts supplied by reference TRBV5-6 and TRBJ2-7, is DAGVTQSPTHLIKTRGQQVTLRCSPKSGHDTVSWYQQALGQGPQFIFQYYEEEERQRGNFPDRFSGHQFPNYSSELNVNALLLGDSALYLCASSWGTGGNEQYFGPGTRLTVT.

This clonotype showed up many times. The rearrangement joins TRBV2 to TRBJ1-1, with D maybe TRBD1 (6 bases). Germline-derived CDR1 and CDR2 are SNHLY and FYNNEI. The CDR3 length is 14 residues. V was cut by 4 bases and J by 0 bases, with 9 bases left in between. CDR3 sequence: CASSVQGLNTEAFF. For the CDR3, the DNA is TGTGCCAGCAGTGTACAGGGCTTGAACACTGAAGCTTTCTTT.

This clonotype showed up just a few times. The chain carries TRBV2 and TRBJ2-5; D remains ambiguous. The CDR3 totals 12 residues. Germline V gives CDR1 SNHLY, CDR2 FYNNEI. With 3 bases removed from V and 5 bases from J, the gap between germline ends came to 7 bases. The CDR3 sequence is CASSEGWETQYF. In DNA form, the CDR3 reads TGTGCCAGCAGTGAGGGCTGGGAGACCCAGTACTTC.

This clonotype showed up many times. The DNA for the CDR3 is TGTGCCAGCAGCAGGACAGGGTCCGAGCAGTACTTC. It is translated as CASSRTGSEQYF. The chain couples TRBV5-6 to TRBJ2-7, with 8 bases that match TRBD1. V dropped 4 bases and J dropped 6; count of bases not matched to a gene: 3. Germline V CDR1 and CDR2: SGHDT, YYEEEE. The CDR3 extends over 12 amino acids. The complete variable domain, with remaining parts taken from reference TRBV5-6 and TRBJ2-7, reads DAGVTQSPTHLIKTRGQQVTLRCSPKSGHDTVSWYQQALGQGPQFIFQYYEEEERQRGNFPDRFSGHQFPNYSSELNVNALLLGDSALYLCASSRTGSEQYFGPGTRLTVT.

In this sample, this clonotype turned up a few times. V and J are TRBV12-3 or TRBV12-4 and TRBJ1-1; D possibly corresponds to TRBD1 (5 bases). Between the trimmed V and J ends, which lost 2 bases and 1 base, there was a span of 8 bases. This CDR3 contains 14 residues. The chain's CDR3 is CASSLRTPNTEAFF. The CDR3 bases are TGTGCCAGCAGTTTAAGGACACCGAACACTGAAGCTTTCTTT.

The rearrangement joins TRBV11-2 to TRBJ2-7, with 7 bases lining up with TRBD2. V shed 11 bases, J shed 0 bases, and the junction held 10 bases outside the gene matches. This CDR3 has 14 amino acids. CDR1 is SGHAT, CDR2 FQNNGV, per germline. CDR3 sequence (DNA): TGTGCCTGGAGTGATGGACTAGGCTCCTACGAGCAGTACTTC. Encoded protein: CAWSDGLGSYEQYF.

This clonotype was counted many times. The CDR3 nucleotides are TGTGCCAGCAGTTCCAGACAGGGGGCGCGAGGAGAAAAACTGTTTTTT. Its protein is CASSSRQGARGEKLFF. The rearrangement uses TRBV2 and TRBJ1-4; 10 bases align to TRBD1. The trim removed 5 bases at V and 8 bases at J, leaving 11 bases unmatched. Germline CDR1 reads SNHLY; CDR2 reads FYNNEI. This CDR3 is 16 amino acids long.

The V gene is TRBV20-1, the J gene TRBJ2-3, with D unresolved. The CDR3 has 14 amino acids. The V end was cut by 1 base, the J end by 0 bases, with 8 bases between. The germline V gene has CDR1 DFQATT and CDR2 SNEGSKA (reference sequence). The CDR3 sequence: CSARVGSSTDTQYF. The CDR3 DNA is TGCAGTGCTAGAGTGGGTTCTAGCACAGATACGCAGTATTTT.

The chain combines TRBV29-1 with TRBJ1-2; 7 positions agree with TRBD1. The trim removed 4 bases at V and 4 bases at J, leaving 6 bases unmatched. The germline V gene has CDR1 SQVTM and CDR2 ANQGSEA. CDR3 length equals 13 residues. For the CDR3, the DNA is TGCAGCGTTGCTGAAGGGGGCGTCTATGGCTACACCTTC. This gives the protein CSVAEGGVYGYTF.

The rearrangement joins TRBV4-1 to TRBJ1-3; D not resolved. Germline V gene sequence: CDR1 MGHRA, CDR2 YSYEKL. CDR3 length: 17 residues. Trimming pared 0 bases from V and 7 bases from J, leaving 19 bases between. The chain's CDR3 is CASSQDLRLLGRNTIYF. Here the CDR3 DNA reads TGCGCCAGCAGCCAAGATCTCAGGCTGCTGGGAAGGAACACCATATATTTT.

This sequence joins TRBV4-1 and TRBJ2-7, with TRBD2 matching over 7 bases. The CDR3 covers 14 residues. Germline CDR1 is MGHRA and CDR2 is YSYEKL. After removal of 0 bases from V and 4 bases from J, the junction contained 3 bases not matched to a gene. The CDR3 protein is CASSQDGGGYEQYF. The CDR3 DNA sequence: TGCGCCAGCAGCCAAGATGGCGGGGGTTACGAGCAGTACTTC.

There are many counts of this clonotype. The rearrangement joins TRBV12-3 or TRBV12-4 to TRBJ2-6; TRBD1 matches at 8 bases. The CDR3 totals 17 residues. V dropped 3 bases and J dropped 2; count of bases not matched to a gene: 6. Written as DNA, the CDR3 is TGTGCCAGCAGTTTTGCAGGGGGCGAAGCTGGGGCCAACGTCCTGACTTTC. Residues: CASSFAGGEAGANVLTF.

This chain's CDR3 is CASSSDRARTDTQYF. The CDR3, as DNA: TGTGCCAGCAGCTCCGACAGGGCCCGCACAGATACGCAGTATTTT. The chain recombines TRBV7-3 with TRBJ2-3; 7 bases map to TRBD1. The CDR3 is 15 amino acids. Per germline, CDR1 SGHTA and CDR2 FQGTGA. Losses at the gene ends were 4 bases for V and 1 base for J; bases not matched to a gene: 5.

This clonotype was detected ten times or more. The CDR3 coding sequence is TGCAGTGCTAGTGGGCCGGGAGGCAATCAGCCCCAGCATTTT. Amino acid sequence: CSASGPGGNQPQHF. V usage is TRBV20-1 and J usage is TRBJ1-5; no clear D. Trimming took off 3 bases at V and 2 bases at J, with 11 bases between the two ends. The germline V gene encodes CDR1 DFQATT and CDR2 SNEGSKA (reference sequence). The CDR3 is made up of 14 amino acids.

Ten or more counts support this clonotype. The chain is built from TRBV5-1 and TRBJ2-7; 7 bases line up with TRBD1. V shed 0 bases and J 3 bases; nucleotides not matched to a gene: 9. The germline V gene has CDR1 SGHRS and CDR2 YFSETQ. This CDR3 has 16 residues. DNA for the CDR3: TGCGCCAGCAGCTTGGCCTTGGCAGGGGGTCTCTACGAGCAGTACTTC. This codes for CASSLALAGGLYEQYF.

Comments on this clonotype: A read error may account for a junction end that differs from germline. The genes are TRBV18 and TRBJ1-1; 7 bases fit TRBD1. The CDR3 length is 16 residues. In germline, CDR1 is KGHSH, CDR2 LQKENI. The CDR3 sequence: CASSRLGTVSPTEAFF. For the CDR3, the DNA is TGTGCCAGCTCAAGACTCGGGACAGTGTCCCCCACTGAAGCTTTCTTC.

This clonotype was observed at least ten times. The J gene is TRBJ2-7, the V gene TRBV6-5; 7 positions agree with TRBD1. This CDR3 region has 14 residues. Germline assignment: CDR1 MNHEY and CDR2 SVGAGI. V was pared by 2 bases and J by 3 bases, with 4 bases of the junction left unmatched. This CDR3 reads CASSYRQGFYEQYF. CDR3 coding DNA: TGTGCCAGCAGTTACCGACAGGGTTTCTACGAGCAGTACTTC.

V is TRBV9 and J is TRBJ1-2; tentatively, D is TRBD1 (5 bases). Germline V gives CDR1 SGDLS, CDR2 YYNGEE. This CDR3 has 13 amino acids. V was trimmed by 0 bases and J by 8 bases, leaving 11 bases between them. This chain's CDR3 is CASSVGDSGGYTF. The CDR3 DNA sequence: TGTGCCAGCAGCGTAGGGGACTCCGGCGGCTACACCTTC.

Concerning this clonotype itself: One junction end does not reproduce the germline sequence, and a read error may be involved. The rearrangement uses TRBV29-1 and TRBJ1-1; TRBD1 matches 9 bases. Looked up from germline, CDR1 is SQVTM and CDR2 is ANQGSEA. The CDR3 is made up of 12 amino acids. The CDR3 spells CSVATGGASMDF. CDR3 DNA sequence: TGCAGCGTGGCGACAGGGGGGGCGTCTATGGACTTT. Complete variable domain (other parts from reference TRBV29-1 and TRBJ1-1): SAVISQKPSRDICQRGTSLTIQCQVDSQVTMMFWYRQQPGQSLTLIATANQGSEATYESGFVIDKFPISRPNLTFSTLTVSNMSPEDSSIYLCSVATGGASMDFGQGTRLTVV.